The sequence of this T cell receptor beta chain was determined in a study of cytomegalovirus exposure and HLA in healthy donors (dated by TCRdb to between 2016 and 2019). Turning to the overall study: According to an earlier analysis of several hundred of the donors, some 180 million T cells yielded approximately 120 million unique TCR beta sequences and roughly 280 Gb of sequence data. Roughly 300 gigabases of sequencing data and around 80 million unique TCR sequences made up an early release that covered fewer than 650 HLA-typed donors. Of the 398 genotyped donors, over 70% fell in the genetic ancestry cluster associated with self-reported Caucasian donors. The study aimed to test whether cataloging public T cell receptors could reveal signatures of past pathogen exposure. The study profiled the T cell repertoires of 500 to 800 subjects by immunosequencing and related them to cytomegalovirus serostatus. A separate validation cohort of roughly 130 different subjects was used in addition to the 666-subject first cohort. The study combined high-throughput TCR immunosequencing, statistical association of individual TCRs with disease status, and machine learning to predict cytomegalovirus infection status. To study patterns of TCR occurrence, a later analysis re-analyzed previously published TCR beta repertoires from hundreds of donors and added high-resolution HLA genotyping. The later analysis used no new phenotypic data to find candidate immune exposures, relying instead on TCR beta sequences and their occurrence across donors. To decide whether each TCR beta V gene segment behaved as functional or pseudogenic, an earlier analysis of 587 of the donors relied on high-throughput TCR beta sequencing. Donor age, sex, ethnicity and CMV serostatus were compiled together with the repertoire data. A later genetic analysis used genome-wide SNP genotypes for about three fifths of the 666 donors, treating that subset as a discovery cohort. Every repertoire in the discovery cohort had been generated on one and the same sequencing platform. HLA typing included class I and class II loci at four-digit resolution. The number of typed donors differed by locus: 629-630 for A, B, C, DRB1 and DQB1; 500 to 550 for DQA1; around 580 for DPA1; and 450 to 480 for DPB1. Four to six DR-DQ haplotypes were handled as single units for association and clustering, since linkage in the cohort was strong. Among 350 to 400 genotyped donors of the cohort, an average of about 240,000 unique TCR beta nucleotide sequences were sequenced per donor, 15% to 20% of them non-productive. The paper as a whole reports these results and caveats: In a later analysis, most CMV-associated TCR beta chains were found to appear HLA-restricted, with HLA associations seemingly driven largely by CMV exposure. Because counts were too low, roughly 18 rarely observed V segments, including chromosome 9 orphons, were left out of the earlier analysis of some 640 of the donors. In a later genetic analysis, fewer N-insertions in productive TCRs were reported among donors in an Asian-associated ancestry cluster than the approximately 710-donor mean. Some IMGT-functional V segments, including TRBV6-2 and TRBV6-3, could not be told apart with the 87-base-pair reads, so those segments were excluded. Because some donors lacked HLA typing at each locus, the association tests relied only on the typed subset. According to a later analysis, TCR association rates differed among HLA loci, with DRB1 alleles showing the most associated TCRs and HLA-C alleles showing the fewest. In vitro tests confirmed that a few of the cytomegalovirus-associated TCR beta chains recognize cytomegalovirus antigens. A cluster of highly shared sequence variants was judged likely to represent a technical artifact of the sequencing pipeline. Linkage disequilibrium might explain the correlated functional status among segregating V segments, but an unknown experimental factor could not be excluded. A further reported finding was that TCR beta sequences accurately predicted the HLA-A and HLA-B alleles for most subjects in the first cohort. CMV serostatus was the only immune exposure information available for the cohort. The study gave a list of about 150 TCR beta chains associated with cytomegalovirus. In an earlier analysis of 587 of the donors, most TCR beta V segments were observed in productive rearrangements about 87% or about 30% of the time, broadly matching IMGT annotations. In a later genetic analysis, a missense DCLRE1C variant was associated with V-gene and J-gene trimming of TCR beta chains, and the association was replicated in an independent cohort. The classifier was reported to diagnose cytomegalovirus status with high specificity and sensitivity in both the original cohort and the validation cohort. Roughly uniform sequencing depth across donors was assumed in presence/absence analyses, although this assumption may not hold. Most TCR sequences were seen in very few donors, while some public TCRs were found in many individuals. Only TCR beta chains were sequenced in this cohort, and the absence of alpha or paired-chain data limited detectable features. In a later analysis, HLA-associated TCR beta chains were found to be more clonally expanded and to have lower generation probabilities than equally common non-associated chains. According to a later analysis, parvovirus B19, influenza, CMV and Epstein-Barr virus appeared linked to several top co-occurrence clusters. At a false discovery rate of 0.05, a later analysis linked approximately 18,000 TCR beta sequences to specific HLA alleles. The authors suggested that the approach could potentially be extended to other disease states and immunological phenotypes. Strong co-occurrence of HLA alleles, especially DR and DQ, made assigning TCR associations to individual alleles difficult.

The library was generated by the immunoSEQ multiplex PCR assay. A mixture of 60 forward primers for TCR Vbeta segments and 13 reverse primers for TCR Jbeta segments was used in the multiplex PCR. The CDR3 region of rearranged TCR beta genes was amplified from genomic DNA with a multiplex PCR assay. On the Illumina HiSeq System, the amplified TCR beta libraries were sequenced as 87-base-pair reads. The paper's processing steps were these. In a later analysis, roughly 80 million unique TCR beta chains were counted across the roughly 610 repertoires, and around 11 million of these chains were shared by at least two donors. A nearest-neighbor algorithm error-corrected the raw reads and collapsed the reads into unique sequences, merging closely related sequences to remove PCR and sequencing errors. To assign V, D and J gene segments, CDR3 sequences were aligned to IMGT reference sequences. For a sequence to be retained, a match of at least six nucleotides to both a V gene segment and a J gene segment was required. A rearrangement counted as productive if the CDR3 had no stop codons and remained in frame with V and J, and every other rearrangement counted as non-productive. CDR3 was defined by IMGT convention, running from the second conserved V-encoded cysteine to the conserved J-encoded phenylalanine. The earlier analysis of a few hundred of the donors excluded sequences that lacked an unambiguous match to a single V gene segment. In an earlier analysis of approximately 590 of the donors, V segments were called functional above 56.7% productive rearrangements and were called segregating when the between-donor standard deviation exceeded 5%. A statistical classification framework was built to diagnose cytomegalovirus status from the catalog of TCR beta chain sequences. V and J gene assignment, in a later analysis, came from comparing TCR nucleotide sequences with IMGT/GENE-DB human TR gene sequences. A later analysis assigned CDR3 sequences and most-parsimonious VDJ recombination scenarios with the TCRdist pipeline. In a later analysis, each TCR beta chain was defined by its CDR3 amino acid sequence together with its V-gene family, and reads without a unique V-gene family were excluded. In a later analysis, 550 to 650 highly shared, low-generation-probability nucleotide sequences were removed to address suspected cross-contamination and a sequencing artifact. In a later analysis, a clonal expansion index for each public chain was calculated from normalized within-repertoire ranks of inferred template counts. Generation probabilities in a later analysis came from a VDJ recombination model fitted to out-of-frame rearrangements, and those results were checked against IGoR. Hypergeometric tests were used in a later analysis to score TCR-TCR, TCR-HLA and TCR-CMV co-occurrence, with a repertoire-size bias correction applied to the TCR pairs. A later analysis estimated false discovery rates by permuting HLA or CMV assignments 20 times. In a later analysis, co-occurring TCRs were grouped with DBSCAN, and TCRdist sequence similarity was added when clustering was performed within HLA-allele-positive subsets. Co-occurrence clustering excluded repertoires with fewer than 30,000 or more than 120,000 public chains, plus five with anomalous nucleotide sharing. Sourced from immuneACCESS, this table was stored by TCRdb with only in-frame sequences that have V and J called. A share of the clones is absent; for the studies checked, an unresolved V gene accounts for under half, and the remainder has no known explanation. V and J calls plus clone size are reproduced from that table; the DNA served to infer D and trimming. The sample table records 30,000 to 35,000 clones; around three quarters of these occur just once. The ten largest clones capture approximately 5.6% of the sample.

A note on this clone: Its target antigen remains unknown. The sample holds no much larger clone one base away, and base qualities are not on file.

V loses 5 bases, J loses 0 bases, and the germline ends lie 13 bases apart. Taken from cysteine to phenylalanine, the CDR3 has 15 residues. Only the CDR3 part of the read is kept: 45 bases, read in frame from the first base. CDR1 LNHDA and CDR2 SQIVND were looked up in the germline V gene (reference sequence). In total, 666 healthy bone marrow donors made up the cohort. At the time of sampling, all cohort members were nominally healthy, though unrecorded immune exposures were likely present. The donor was CMV seronegative and belonged to the group of 350 or so seronegative cohort members. Every donor gave a peripheral blood sample, and the peripheral blood mononuclear cells from that sample were used for TCR beta sequencing. Genomic DNA extraction from the blood cell samples was performed with the Qiagen DNeasy Blood Extraction Kit.

Input material: PBMCs. This receptor was obtained from a male donor in good health and CMV-seronegative. The chain uses TRBV19 and TRBJ1-2; the D region possibly corresponds to TRBD1 (5 bases align). The DNA sequence is given as TGTGCCAGTAGTTTGTCCACGGGGGCTAACTATGGCTACACCTTC. This sequence encodes CASSLSTGANYGYTF.